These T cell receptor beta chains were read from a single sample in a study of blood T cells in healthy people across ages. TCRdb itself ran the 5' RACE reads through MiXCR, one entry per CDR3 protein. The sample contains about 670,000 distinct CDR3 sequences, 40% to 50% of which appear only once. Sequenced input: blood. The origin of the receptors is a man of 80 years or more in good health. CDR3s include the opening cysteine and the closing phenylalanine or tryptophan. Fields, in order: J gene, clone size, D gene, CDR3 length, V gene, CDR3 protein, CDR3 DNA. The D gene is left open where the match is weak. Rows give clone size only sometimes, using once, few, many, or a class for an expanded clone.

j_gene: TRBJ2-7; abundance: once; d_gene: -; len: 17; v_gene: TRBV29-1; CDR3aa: CSVECGEGPIITYEQYF; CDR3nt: TGCAGCGTTGAATGTGGAGAGGGACCGATAATTACCTACGAGCAGTACTTC
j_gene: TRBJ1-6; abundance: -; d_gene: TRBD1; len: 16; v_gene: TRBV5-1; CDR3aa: CASSLRTGGFNSPLHF; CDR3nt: TGCGCCAGCAGCCTACGGACAGGGGGCTTTAATTCACCCCTCCACTTT
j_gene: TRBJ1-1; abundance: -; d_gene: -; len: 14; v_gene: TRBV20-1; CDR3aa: CSARRAGQNTEAFF; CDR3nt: TGCAGTGCTAGAAGGGCGGGACAGAACACTGAAGCTTTCTTT
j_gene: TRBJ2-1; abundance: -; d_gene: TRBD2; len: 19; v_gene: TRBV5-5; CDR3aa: CASSLSGQVGLAGYNEQFF; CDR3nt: TGTGCCAGCAGCTTGAGTGGGCAGGTGGGACTAGCGGGGTACAATGAGCAGTTCTTC
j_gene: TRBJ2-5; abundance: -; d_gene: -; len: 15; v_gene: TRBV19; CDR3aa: CASSIGGLQEETQYF; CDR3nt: TGTGCCAGTAGTATTGGGGGACTGCAAGAAGAGACCCAGTACTTC
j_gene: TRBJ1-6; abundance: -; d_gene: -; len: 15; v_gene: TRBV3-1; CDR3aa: CASSQGRSPNSPLHF; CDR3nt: TGTGCCAGCAGCCAAGGGCGGAGCCCTAATTCACCCCTCCACTTT
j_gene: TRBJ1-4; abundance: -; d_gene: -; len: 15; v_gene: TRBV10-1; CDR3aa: CASSESRSAGEKLFF; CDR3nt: TGCGCCAGCAGTGAGTCTAGATCGGCGGGTGAAAAACTGTTTTTT
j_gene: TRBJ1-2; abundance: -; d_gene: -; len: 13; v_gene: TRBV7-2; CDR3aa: CASSLVGVYGYTF; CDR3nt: TGTGCCAGCAGCTTAGTGGGAGTCTATGGCTACACCTTC
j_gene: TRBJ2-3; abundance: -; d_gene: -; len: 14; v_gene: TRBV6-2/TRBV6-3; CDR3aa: CASSRGASTDTQYF; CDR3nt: TGTGCCAGCTCTCGGGGGGCTAGCACAGATACGCAGTATTTT
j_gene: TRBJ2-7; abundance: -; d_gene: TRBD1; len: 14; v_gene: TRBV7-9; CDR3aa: CASSFDRGPDEQYF; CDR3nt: TGTGCCAGCAGCTTCGACAGGGGGCCGGACGAGCAGTACTTC
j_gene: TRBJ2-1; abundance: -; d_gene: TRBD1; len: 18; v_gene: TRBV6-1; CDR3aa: CASSEYRPSGQAYNEQFF; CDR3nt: TGTGCCAGCAGTGAATATCGCCCGTCCGGACAGGCTTACAATGAGCAGTTCTTC
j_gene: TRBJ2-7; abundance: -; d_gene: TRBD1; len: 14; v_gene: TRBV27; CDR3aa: CASTRQGDFGEQYF; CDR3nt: TGTGCCAGCACTCGACAGGGGGATTTTGGCGAGCAGTACTTC
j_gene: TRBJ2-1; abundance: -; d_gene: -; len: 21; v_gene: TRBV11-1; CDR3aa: CASSQNPSGTTITSSYNEQFF; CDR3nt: TGTGCCAGCAGCCAGAACCCATCCGGGACAACTATTACGAGCTCCTACAATGAGCAGTTCTTC
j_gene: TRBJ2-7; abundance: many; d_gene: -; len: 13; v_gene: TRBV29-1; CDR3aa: CSVEVMHGYEQYF; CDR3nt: TGCAGCGTTGAGGTGATGCACGGCTACGAGCAGTACTTC
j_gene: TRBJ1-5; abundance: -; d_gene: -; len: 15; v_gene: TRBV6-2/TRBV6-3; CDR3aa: CASSLDGTSNQPQHF; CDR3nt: TGTGCCAGCAGTTTAGACGGAACTAGCAATCAGCCCCAGCATTTT
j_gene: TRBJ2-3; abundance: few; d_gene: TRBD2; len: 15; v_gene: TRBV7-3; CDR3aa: CASSLRAGGTNTQYF; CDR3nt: TGTGCCAGCAGCTTAAGGGCGGGGGGCACGAATACGCAGTATTTT
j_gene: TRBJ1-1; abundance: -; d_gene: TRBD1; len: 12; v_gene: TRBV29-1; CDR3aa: CSAERGRTEAFF; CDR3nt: TGCAGCGCTGAAAGGGGGCGCACTGAAGCTTTCTTT
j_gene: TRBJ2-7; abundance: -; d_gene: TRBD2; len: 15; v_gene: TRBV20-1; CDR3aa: CSTTIVRTSINEQYF; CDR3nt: TGCAGTACTACGATCGTCCGGACTAGCATCAATGAGCAGTACTTC
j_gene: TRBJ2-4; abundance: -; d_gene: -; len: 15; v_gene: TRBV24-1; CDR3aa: CATSEAGTASPIQYF; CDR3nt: TGTGCCACCAGTGAGGCCGGGACTGCGTCTCCCATTCAGTACTTC
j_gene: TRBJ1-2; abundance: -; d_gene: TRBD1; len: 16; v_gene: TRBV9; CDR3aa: CASSVEGTGTYEGYTF; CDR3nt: TGTGCCAGCAGCGTAGAAGGGACAGGGACCTATGAGGGCTACACCTTC
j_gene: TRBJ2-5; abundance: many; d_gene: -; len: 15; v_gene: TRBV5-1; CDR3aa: CASSLVPQGTETQYF; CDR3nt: TGCGCCAGCAGCTTGGTGCCACAGGGTACGGAGACCCAGTACTTC
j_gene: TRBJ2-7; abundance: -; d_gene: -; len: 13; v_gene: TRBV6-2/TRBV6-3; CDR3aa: CASGSGLTYEQYF; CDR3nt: TGTGCCAGCGGCTCTGGGTTGACCTACGAGCAGTACTTC
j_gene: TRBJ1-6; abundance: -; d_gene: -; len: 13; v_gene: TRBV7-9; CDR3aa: CASSFDRNSPLHF; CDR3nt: TGTGCCAGCAGCTTCGACAGGAATTCACCCCTCCACTTT
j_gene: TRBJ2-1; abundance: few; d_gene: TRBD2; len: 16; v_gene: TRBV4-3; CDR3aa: CASSGPLGLEDNEQFF; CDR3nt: TGCGCCAGCAGCGGACCCCTAGGACTAGAAGACAATGAGCAGTTCTTC
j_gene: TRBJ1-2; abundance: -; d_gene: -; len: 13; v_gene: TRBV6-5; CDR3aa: CASSRQANHGYTF; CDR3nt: TGTGCCAGCAGCAGACAGGCAAATCATGGCTACACCTTC
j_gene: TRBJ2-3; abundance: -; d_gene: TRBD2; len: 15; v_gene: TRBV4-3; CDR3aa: CASSQLAGGRDTQYF; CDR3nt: TGCGCCAGCAGCCAATTAGCGGGAGGGCGGGATACGCAGTATTTT
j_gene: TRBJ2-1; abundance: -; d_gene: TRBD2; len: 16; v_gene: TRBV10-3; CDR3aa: CAISELKRGAYNEQFF; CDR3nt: TGTGCCATCAGTGAGTTAAAGCGGGGAGCCTACAATGAGCAGTTCTTC
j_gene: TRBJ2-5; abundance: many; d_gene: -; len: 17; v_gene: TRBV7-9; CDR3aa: CASSLSVIAEVGETQYF; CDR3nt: TGTGCCAGCAGCTTGTCCGTCATAGCGGAGGTGGGAGAGACCCAGTACTTC
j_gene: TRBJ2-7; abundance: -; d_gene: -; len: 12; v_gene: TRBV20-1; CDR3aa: CSASTASSEQYF; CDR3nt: TGCAGTGCTAGCACTGCCTCCTCCGAGCAGTACTTC